A single sample gave rise to the 31 T cell receptor beta chains below, sequenced in a study of long-term antiretroviral therapy in people with HIV. Runs used v3.0 of the immunoSEQ assay and were done at survey level. TCRdb's copy holds only in-frame clones and misses some; the assay was immunoSEQ multiplex PCR. This table holds approximately 27,000 clones, 70% to 90% found once. Sequencing was performed on unsorted PBMCs, taken 1.8 years after starting antiretroviral therapy. These receptors were obtained from a woman younger than 30 with HIV.

The chain combines TRBV6-1 with TRBJ2-5; 10 bases are a match to TRBD1. Germline V lookup: CDR1 MNHNS, CDR2 SASEGT. The CDR3 has 16 amino acids. Trimming took 0 bases from V and 5 from J; bases not matched to a gene: 6. The CDR3 is CASSEARQGASETQYF. CDR3 in DNA: TGTGCCAGCAGTGAAGCCCGACAGGGGGCTAGCGAGACCCAGTACTTC.

The chain combines TRBV19 with TRBJ1-3; TRBD1 might be the D (5 bases). The CDR3 sequence is 15 residues long. V gave up 6 bases and J gave up 0 bases, with 12 bases separating them. Germline V gene sequence: CDR1 LNHDA, CDR2 SQIVND (reference sequence). The DNA of the CDR3 is TGTGCCAGTAGGGGGGACGGTGACTCTGGAAACACCATATATTTT. Encoded protein: CASRGDGDSGNTIYF.

J is TRBJ2-3 and V is TRBV9, with 8 bases fitting TRBD2. Germline V CDR1 and CDR2: SGDLS, YYNGEE. Trimming cost V 0 bases and J 4 bases; bases outside gene matches: 10. The CDR3 contains 17 residues. The DNA for the CDR3 is TGTGCCAGCAGCGTAGACCCTAGCGGGCGAGTTTCAGATACGCAGTATTTT. This codes for CASSVDPSGRVSDTQYF.

V usage is TRBV10-3 and J usage is TRBJ2-7; TRBD2 aligns across 13 bases. Per germline, CDR1 ENHRY and CDR2 SYGVKD. This CDR3 spans 15 amino acids. V was pared by 6 bases and J by 9 bases, with 11 bases of the junction left unmatched. Here the CDR3 reads CAISKWTSGSTAQYF. The CDR3, as DNA: TGTGCCATCAGCAAGTGGACTAGCGGGAGTACTGCGCAGTACTTC.

The chain recombines TRBV5-5 with TRBJ2-6; D not certain. The V gene lost 3 bases and the J gene lost 2 bases, with 12 bases spanning the gap. The CDR3 totals 16 residues. Germline CDR1 SGHKS, CDR2 YYEKEE (reference sequence). The CDR3 protein is CASSSGRLAGANVLTF. The CDR3 nucleotides are TGTGCCAGCAGCTCTGGTCGGCTCGCTGGGGCCAACGTCCTGACTTTC. Full variable domain (rest looked up from reference TRBV5-5 and TRBJ2-6): DAGVTQSPTHLIKTRGQQVTLRCSPISGHKSVSWYQQVLGQGPQFIFQYYEKEERGRGNFPDRFSARQFPNYSSELNVNALLLGDSALYLCASSSGRLAGANVLTFGAGSRLTVL.

The chain couples TRBV6-6 to TRBJ2-1; D possibly uses TRBD1 or TRBD2 (7 bases each). With 5 bases removed from V and 4 bases from J, the gap between germline ends came to 18 bases. CDR3 size: 16 residues. Germline CDR1 MNHNY, CDR2 SVGAGI (reference sequence). The CDR3 loop reads CASSPGGDSLYNEQFF. In nucleotides, the CDR3 is TGTGCCAGCAGTCCTGGGGGGGACAGCCTTTACAATGAGCAGTTCTTC.

This clone was recorded once. The chain is built from TRBV5-4 and TRBJ2-2, with D unclear. The germline V gene has CDR1 SGHNT and CDR2 YYREEE (reference sequence). Between the trimmed V and J ends, which lost 0 bases and 4 bases, there was a span of 4 bases. This CDR3 is 13 amino acids long. In DNA form, the CDR3 reads TGTGCCAGCAGCTTGGGTGTCACCGGGGAGCTGTTTTTT. Its translation: CASSLGVTGELFF.

This chain's CDR3 is CASRVNTEAFF. CDR3 coding DNA: TGTGCCAGCAGGGTGAACACTGAAGCTTTCTTT. The chain links TRBV5-4 to TRBJ1-1, with D hard to call. Trimming took 5 bases from V and 0 from J, leaving 2 bases between them. This CDR3 comprises 11 residues. Germline values: CDR1 SGHNT, CDR2 YYREEE (reference sequence).

This chain connects TRBV9 to TRBJ1-2; D may be TRBD1 (6 bases). Per the germline V gene, CDR1 is SGDLS and CDR2 is YYNGEE. This CDR3 contains 15 residues. The ends were cut back, 2 bases at V and 1 base at J, with 12 bases in the middle. CDR3 amino acids: CASSVTGKVNYGYTF. CDR3 bases: TGTGCCAGCAGCGTCACAGGGAAGGTTAACTATGGCTACACCTTC.

The chain has TRBV6-5 and TRBJ2-1, with 8 positions matching TRBD1. The CDR3 has 15 amino acids. The germline CDR1 and CDR2 sequences are MNHEY and SVGAGI. The ends lost 2 bases at V and 2 bases at J; junction bases unmatched: 2. CDR3 loop: CASSYGQGTYNEQFF. In nucleotides, the CDR3 is TGTGCCAGCAGTTACGGACAGGGCACCTACAATGAGCAGTTCTTC.

This chain joins TRBV6-1 and TRBJ2-6, with 9 bases identical to TRBD1. The CDR3 has 20 residues. The V and J ends lost 2 bases and 3 bases, in that order; junction bases with no gene match: 14. Germline assignment: CDR1 MNHNS and CDR2 SASEGT. The CDR3 sequence: CASSEPGWGQGSYGANVLTF. CDR3 sequence (DNA): TGTGCCAGCAGTGAACCGGGGTGGGGACAGGGCAGTTATGGGGCCAACGTCCTGACTTTC.

The chain joins TRBV7-9 to TRBJ2-1, with 10 bases lining up with TRBD2. The CDR3 has 14 residues. Trimming at V came to 5 bases and at J to 6 bases, leaving 4 bases not matched to a gene. Germline V gives CDR1 SEHNR, CDR2 FQNEAQ (reference sequence). The CDR3 loop reads CASSPSGSGNEQFF. CDR3 DNA: TGTGCCAGCAGCCCTAGCGGGAGCGGCAATGAGCAGTTCTTC.

The V gene is TRBV7-9, the J gene TRBJ1-2; D is unresolved. V gave up 7 bases and J gave up 2 bases, with 11 bases separating them. Per germline, CDR1 SEHNR and CDR2 FQNEAQ (reference sequence). The CDR3 totals 13 residues. CDR3 DNA: TGTGCCAGCAACGAGAAGGGCAACTATGGCTACACCTTC. It yields the protein CASNEKGNYGYTF. The variable domain in full, completed from reference TRBV7-9 and TRBJ1-2, reads DTGVSQNPRHKITKRGQNVTFRCDPISEHNRLYWYRQTLGQGPEFLTYFQNEAQLEKSRLLSDRFSAERPKGSFSTLEIQRTEQGDSAMYLCASNEKGNYGYTFGSGTRLTVV.

This rearrangement joins TRBV27 to TRBJ2-3; 8 bases align to TRBD1. The germline gives CDR1 MNHEY, CDR2 SMNVEV (reference sequence). V shed 3 bases, J shed 3 bases, and the junction held 8 bases outside the gene matches. The CDR3 is 16 amino acids. DNA of the CDR3: TGTGCCAGCAGTTTTCCATTCACAGGGGGAACAGATACGCAGTATTTT. Its translation is CASSFPFTGGTDTQYF.

This clone was detected only once. The chain uses TRBV28 and TRBJ1-5; possibly TRBD1 for D (5 bases). Germline CDR1 and CDR2: MDHEN and SYDVKM. The CDR3 consists of 17 residues. V lost 2 bases and J lost 0, with 14 bases in between. Written as DNA, the CDR3 is TGTGCCAGCAGTTTACGACAGAGGATCAATAGCAATCAGCCCCAGCATTTT. Its protein is CASSLRQRINSNQPQHF.

The chain carries TRBV29-1 and TRBJ2-7; D gene uncertain. Germline values: CDR1 SQVTM, CDR2 ANQGSEA. This CDR3 is 13 amino acids long. V was shortened by 6 bases and J by 0 bases, with 12 bases between the two germline ends. The CDR3 DNA reads TGCAGCGTGCCGGGCCTCAGCTCCTACGAGCAGTACTTC. Translated: CSVPGLSSYEQYF.

The chain links TRBV7-2 to TRBJ1-4, with TRBD1 matching 9 bases. There are 17 residues in the CDR3. CDR1 is SGHTA and CDR2 is FQGNSA in the germline V gene. After removal of 1 base from V and 4 bases from J, the junction contained 7 bases not matched to a gene. Written as DNA, the CDR3 is TGTGCCAGCAGCTTAGTGGACAGGGGCCTAATTAATGAAAAACTGTTTTTT. This sequence encodes CASSLVDRGLINEKLFF.

The chain recombines TRBV5-1 with TRBJ2-1; TRBD2 aligns across 16 bases. The CDR3 has 15 residues. Trimming at V came to 5 bases and at J to 8 bases, leaving 4 bases not matched to a gene. The germline V gene has CDR1 SGHRS and CDR2 YFSETQ. This chain's CDR3 is CASRPGTSGRDEQFF. In DNA form, the CDR3 reads TGCGCCAGCAGACCCGGGACTAGCGGGAGGGATGAGCAGTTCTTC.

This clone was observed a few times. Germline is not matched at one junction end, which may reflect a read error. The rearrangement uses TRBV7-9 and TRBJ2-3; possible D gene TRBD1, 6 bases. This CDR3 region has 17 residues. Germline V gene lookup returns CDR1 SEHNR and CDR2 FQNEAQ (reference sequence). The CDR3 spells CASSLSGTGSSRDTQYF. CDR3 nucleotides: TGTGCCAGCAGCTTAAGCGGCACAGGGTCGAGCAGAGATACGCAGTATTTT. Full variable domain (rest looked up from reference TRBV7-9 and TRBJ2-3): DTGVSQNPRHKITKRGQNVTFRCDPISEHNRLYWYRQTLGQGPEFLTYFQNEAQLEKSRLLSDRFSAERPKGSFSTLEIQRTEQGDSAMYLCASSLSGTGSSRDTQYFGPGTRLTVL.

V is TRBV5-6 and J is TRBJ2-1; 8 nucleotides align to TRBD1. The germline V gene has CDR1 SGHDT and CDR2 YYEEEE. The trim removed 3 bases at V and 3 bases at J, leaving 5 bases unmatched. The CDR3 consists of 15 residues. The CDR3 DNA reads TGTGCCAGCAGCTGGCGGACAGGGCTCTACAATGAGCAGTTCTTC. Its protein product is CASSWRTGLYNEQFF. Full variable domain (remainder filled in from reference TRBV5-6 and TRBJ2-1): DAGVTQSPTHLIKTRGQQVTLRCSPKSGHDTVSWYQQALGQGPQFIFQYYEEEERQRGNFPDRFSGHQFPNYSSELNVNALLLGDSALYLCASSWRTGLYNEQFFGPGTRLTVL.

The chain recombines TRBV28 with TRBJ1-4; perhaps TRBD1 as D (5 bases). Per germline, CDR1 MDHEN and CDR2 SYDVKM. The CDR3 loop spans 14 amino acids. Trimming shortened V by 8 bases and J by 2 bases, and 12 bases separated the two germline ends. CDR3 nucleotides: TGTGCCAGCGCCTCCGGGGGGACTAATGAAAAACTGTTTTTT. Its protein product is CASASGGTNEKLFF. Full variable domain (rest looked up from reference TRBV28 and TRBJ1-4): DVKVTQSSRYLVKRTGEKVFLECVQDMDHENMFWYRQDPGLGLRLIYFSYDVKMKEKGDIPEGYSVSREKKERFSLILESASTNQTSMYLCASASGGTNEKLFFGSGTQLSVL.

This chain links TRBV5-6 with TRBJ2-2; D might be TRBD2 (5 bases). The V gene's germline CDR1 is SGHDT and CDR2 YYEEEE. The CDR3 sequence is 15 residues long. Trimming removed 2 bases from V and 3 bases from J, with 11 bases in between. In nucleotides, the CDR3 is TGTGCCAGCAGCTTCAGAGGGCGGGACACCGGGGAGCTGTTTTTT. It yields the protein CASSFRGRDTGELFF.

Note on this clone: A read error may account for a junction end that differs from germline. This rearrangement joins TRBV4-3 to TRBJ1-1; D gene ambiguous. The CDR3 spans 14 residues. The germline V gene has CDR1 LGHNA and CDR2 YSLEER. The CDR3 DNA reads TGCGCCAGCACCCAAATCATGGGGTGGCCTGAAGCTTTCTTT. It specifies CASTQIMGWPEAFF.

The V gene is TRBV11-3, the J gene TRBJ2-2; D not certain. Germline V gene lookup returns CDR1 SGHNT and CDR2 YENEEA. The CDR3 extends over 13 amino acids. V was shortened by 0 bases and J by 7 bases, with 6 bases between the two germline ends. The CDR3 region is CASSLDMVGELFF. The CDR3 bases are TGTGCCAGCAGCTTAGATATGGTCGGGGAGCTGTTTTTT.

The chain recombines TRBV4-3 with TRBJ2-7, with no clear D. V lost 3 bases and J lost 3, with 9 bases in between. Per germline, CDR1 LGHNA and CDR2 YSLEER. This CDR3 is built from 13 residues. The CDR3 sequence: CASSQALIYEQYF. CDR3 nucleotide sequence: TGCGCCAGCAGCCAGGCGCTGATCTACGAGCAGTACTTC.

V gene TRBV11-1 combines with J gene TRBJ2-2; no reliable D call. Germline-derived CDR1 and CDR2 are SGHAT and FQDESV (reference sequence). This CDR3 has 15 residues. V was pared by 3 bases and J by 2 bases, with 10 bases between. CDR3 bases: TGTGCCAGCAGCTTCCAGGTGATAAACACCGGGGAGCTGTTTTTT. Amino acid sequence: CASSFQVINTGELFF.

V gene TRBV4-3 combines with J gene TRBJ1-5; D remains unclear. There are 15 residues in the CDR3. Germline V gene data show CDR1 as LGHNA and CDR2 as YSLEER. V gave up 0 bases and J gave up 7 bases, with 13 bases separating them. The CDR3 DNA follows: TGCGCCAGCAGCCAAGATCGACGGAGCGTGCAGCCCCAGCATTTT. This gives the protein CASSQDRRSVQPQHF.

V and J are TRBV6-4 and TRBJ2-1, with unresolved D. The CDR3 totals 15 residues. Trimming shortened V by 0 bases and J by 4 bases, and 10 bases separated the two germline ends. Germline-derived CDR1 and CDR2 are MRHNA and SNTAGT. CDR3 sequence reads: CASSDSGSRYNEQFF. CDR3 nucleotides: TGTGCCAGCAGTGACTCTGGAAGTCGTTACAATGAGCAGTTCTTC.

In its sample, this clone was seen once. The chain employs TRBV4-3 and TRBJ2-3; weak D call: TRBD2 (6 bases). The germline V gene encodes CDR1 LGHNA and CDR2 YSLEER. There are 14 residues in the CDR3. V lost 0 bases and J lost 9, with 13 bases in between. The DNA of the CDR3 is TGCGCCAGCAGCCAAGATTGGGCTAGCGACACGCAGTATTTT. Translation: CASSQDWASDTQYF.

The V and J genes are TRBV2 and TRBJ1-5; tentatively, D is TRBD1 (5 bases). The CDR3 loop spans 13 amino acids. Trimming took 6 bases from V and 5 from J, leaving 11 bases between them. Germline lookup yields CDR1 SNHLY and CDR2 FYNNEI. The chain's CDR3 is CASSLWGDQPQHF. The CDR3, as DNA: TGTGCCAGCAGCCTGTGGGGGGATCAGCCCCAGCATTTT.

V and J are TRBV11-1 and TRBJ2-1; no clear D. This CDR3 is 14 amino acids long. Deletions cut 1 base from V and 0 bases from J, with 4 bases between. Looked up from germline, CDR1 is SGHAT and CDR2 is FQDESV (reference sequence). The CDR3 region is CASSLVFSYNEQFF. CDR3 DNA sequence: TGTGCCAGCAGCTTAGTTTTCTCCTACAATGAGCAGTTCTTC. The full variable domain, its missing parts supplied by reference TRBV11-1 and TRBJ2-1, is EAEVAQSPRYKITEKSQAVAFWCDPISGHATLYWYRQILGQGPELLVQFQDESVVDDSQLPKDRFSAERLKGVDSTLKIQPAELGDSAMYLCASSLVFSYNEQFFGPGTRLTVL.